This TCR beta chain was retrieved from a study of blood T cell repertoires in COVID-19. Method: immunoSEQ multiplex PCR; TCRdb's copy keeps in-frame clones and lacks some. Of around 160,000 clones in the sample, around 85% were seen once. CDR1 is SEHNR and CDR2 is FQNEAQ in the germline V gene (reference sequence). The CDR3 runs to 15 residues. Trimming cost V 3 bases and J 5 bases, with 16 bases left between them. The sequencing input was peripheral blood. This TCR was sampled from a woman aged 60-75 years with COVID-19, enrolled during active disease. This chain joins TRBV7-9 and TRBJ2-5; D is undetermined. The CDR3 DNA follows: TGTGCCAGCAGCTTCGATTCCCCAGGCAGGGAGACCCAGTACTTC. It yields the protein CASSFDSPGRETQYF.